What follows is one T cell receptor beta chain and its context. The CDR3 extends over 13 amino acids. Germline V gene lookup returns CDR1 MNHEY and CDR2 SVGAGI. Between the trimmed V and J ends, which lost 7 bases and 3 bases, there was a span of 10 bases. Living in 24 US areas, the participants were between roughly 18 and 89 years of age. Shortly before study entry, within 2 weeks, exposed participants had met a COVID-19 case. Methods used by the authors: The assay estimated nucleated cells by amplifying reference gene primers. Assay used: immunoSEQ multiplex PCR; TCRdb lists only in-frame clones, some missing. V and J calls and clone size follow that table, whereas D and trimming were derived from the DNA. The sample contains hundreds of thousands of clones, approximately 90% of which appear only once. The sample belongs to a study of blood T cell repertoires in COVID-19.

The chain couples TRBV6-5 to TRBJ1-5; unclear D gene. The sequencing input was PBMCs or T cells enriched from blood (not recorded which). The receptor was derived from a woman younger than 35 who had been exposed to COVID-19. This CDR3 reads CASTAGLNQPQHF. In DNA, the CDR3 is TGTGCCAGCACGGCCGGACTCAATCAGCCCCAGCATTTT.